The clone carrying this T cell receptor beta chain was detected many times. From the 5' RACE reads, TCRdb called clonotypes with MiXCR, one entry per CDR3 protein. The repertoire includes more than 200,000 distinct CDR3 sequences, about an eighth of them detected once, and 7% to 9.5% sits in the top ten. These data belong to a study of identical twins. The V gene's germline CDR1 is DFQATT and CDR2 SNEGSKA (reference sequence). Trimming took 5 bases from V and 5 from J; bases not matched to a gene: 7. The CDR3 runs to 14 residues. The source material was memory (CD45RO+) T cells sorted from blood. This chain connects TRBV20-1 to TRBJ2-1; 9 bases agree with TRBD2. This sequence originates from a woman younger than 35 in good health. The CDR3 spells CSAGLAGDHNEQFF. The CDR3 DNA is TGCAGTGCTGGATTAGCGGGAGACCACAATGAGCAGTTCTTC.